This is a list of T cell receptor beta chains from one sample in a study of shared clonotypes between healthy human individuals. The data were produced by immunoSEQ multiplex PCR, yet TCRdb's version contains in-frame clones alone and is incomplete. The sample has 550,000 to 700,000 clones; less than 80% are singletons. The sequencing sample was made of memory CD4+ T cells sorted from blood. These receptors came from a woman aged 25 to 39 in good health. CDR3s include the opening cysteine and the closing phenylalanine or tryptophan. Fields, in order: V gene, D gene, J gene, clone size, CDR3 DNA, CDR3 protein. The D gene is left open where the match is weak. Size is omitted from some rows. Given values are once, few, many or a class for expanded clones.

v_gene: TRBV5-1; d_gene: .; j_gene: TRBJ1-1; abundance: .; CDR3nt: TGCGCCAGCAGCCCGGTGGGCGGACGGAACACTGAAGCTTTCTTT; CDR3aa: CASSPVGGRNTEAFF
v_gene: TRBV5-1; d_gene: .; j_gene: TRBJ2-1; abundance: .; CDR3nt: TGCGCCAGCAGCTTATCTAGTCGTCGGGGCTCCTACAATGAGCAGTTCTTC; CDR3aa: CASSLSSRRGSYNEQFF
v_gene: TRBV4-2; d_gene: .; j_gene: TRBJ1-4; abundance: .; CDR3nt: TGTGCCAGCAGCCAAGGTGGCTCCAATGAAAAACTGTTTTTT; CDR3aa: CASSQGGSNEKLFF
v_gene: TRBV28; d_gene: .; j_gene: TRBJ1-4; abundance: few; CDR3nt: TGTGCCAGCAGTCACCATCTGAGTAATGAAAAACTGTTTTTT; CDR3aa: CASSHHLSNEKLFF
v_gene: TRBV19; d_gene: TRBD1; j_gene: TRBJ2-4; abundance: .; CDR3nt: TGTGCCAGTAGTATTAGTACAGGGGGCATTCAGTACTTC; CDR3aa: CASSISTGGIQYF
v_gene: TRBV6-1; d_gene: .; j_gene: TRBJ2-3; abundance: once; CDR3nt: TGTGCCAGCAGTGAGCCTCCAGGGACAGATACGCAGTATTTT; CDR3aa: CASSEPPGTDTQYF
v_gene: TRBV28; d_gene: TRBD1; j_gene: TRBJ1-1; abundance: once; CDR3nt: TGTGCCAGCACCTTACTGACAGGGGGCGCATCAGAAGCTTTCTTT; CDR3aa: CASTLLTGGASEAFF
v_gene: TRBV5-1; d_gene: .; j_gene: TRBJ1-2; abundance: .; CDR3nt: TGCGCCAGCAGCTTGGTTCCGGGAGATGGCTACACCTTC; CDR3aa: CASSLVPGDGYTF
v_gene: TRBV4-1; d_gene: TRBD2; j_gene: TRBJ2-1; abundance: .; CDR3nt: TGCGCCAGCAGCCAACCCGCAGGGACTAGCGGGAGGGGGTCCTACAATGAGCAGTTCTTC; CDR3aa: CASSQPAGTSGRGSYNEQFF
v_gene: TRBV19; d_gene: .; j_gene: TRBJ1-5; abundance: few; CDR3nt: TGTGCCAGTAACAGGGTATATCAGCCCCAGCATTTT; CDR3aa: CASNRVYQPQHF
v_gene: TRBV7-8; d_gene: .; j_gene: TRBJ1-4; abundance: once; CDR3nt: TGTGCCAGCAGCTTAGGATCAACTAATGAAAAACTGTTTTTT; CDR3aa: CASSLGSTNEKLFF
v_gene: TRBV10-2; d_gene: .; j_gene: TRBJ2-3; abundance: few; CDR3nt: TGCGCCAGCAGTGAGATGGGAGCAGATACGCAGTATTTT; CDR3aa: CASSEMGADTQYF
v_gene: TRBV5-4; d_gene: .; j_gene: TRBJ2-6; abundance: few; CDR3nt: TGTGCCAGCAGCTTCTGGTCTGGGGCCAACGTCCTGACTTTC; CDR3aa: CASSFWSGANVLTF
v_gene: TRBV7-3; d_gene: .; j_gene: TRBJ2-1; abundance: .; CDR3nt: TGTGCCAGCAGCTTAACCGGGACTGGTTACAATGAGCAGTTCTTC; CDR3aa: CASSLTGTGYNEQFF
v_gene: TRBV28; d_gene: .; j_gene: TRBJ2-1; abundance: .; CDR3nt: TGTGCCAGCAGTTTATTTGCATCGGGAAGCAGGGACAATGAGCAGTTCTTC; CDR3aa: CASSLFASGSRDNEQFF
v_gene: TRBV27; d_gene: TRBD1; j_gene: TRBJ1-3; abundance: .; CDR3nt: TGTGCCAGCCGGAGGGACAGGGGGCCTGGAAACACCATATATTTT; CDR3aa: CASRRDRGPGNTIYF
v_gene: TRBV19; d_gene: .; j_gene: TRBJ1-5; abundance: .; CDR3nt: TGTGCCAGTAGCCCAGTGTCCCAGCCCCAGCATTTT; CDR3aa: CASSPVSQPQHF
v_gene: TRBV19; d_gene: TRBD2; j_gene: TRBJ2-1; abundance: many; CDR3nt: TGTGCCAGTAGTGCCGGGACTAGCGGGCGAGTTTACAATGAGCAGTTCTTC; CDR3aa: CASSAGTSGRVYNEQFF
v_gene: TRBV4-1; d_gene: .; j_gene: TRBJ2-7; abundance: few; CDR3nt: TGCGCCAGCAGCCAAGAAAACTCCGAGGCCACCTCCTACGAGCAGTACTTC; CDR3aa: CASSQENSEATSYEQYF
v_gene: TRBV28; d_gene: .; j_gene: TRBJ1-2; abundance: .; CDR3nt: TGTGCCAGCTACCTGAACGGGATAAGAGGAGGCTACACCTTC; CDR3aa: CASYLNGIRGGYTF
v_gene: TRBV18; d_gene: TRBD1; j_gene: TRBJ2-3; abundance: .; CDR3nt: TGTGCCAGCTCACGGGACAGCGATGCGCAGTATTTT; CDR3aa: CASSRDSDAQYF
v_gene: TRBV25-1; d_gene: .; j_gene: TRBJ1-3; abundance: .; CDR3nt: TGTGCCAGCAGTCCTATAGGGGTTGGAAACACCATATATTTT; CDR3aa: CASSPIGVGNTIYF
v_gene: TRBV5-1; d_gene: TRBD1; j_gene: TRBJ1-2; abundance: .; CDR3nt: TGCGCCAGCAGCGCGGACAGGCCCACCTCCGGGGGCTACACCTTC; CDR3aa: CASSADRPTSGGYTF
v_gene: TRBV5-6; d_gene: TRBD2; j_gene: TRBJ2-1; abundance: .; CDR3nt: TGTGCCAGCAGCCCAAGACTAGCGGGACATGAGCAGTTCTTC; CDR3aa: CASSPRLAGHEQFF
v_gene: TRBV5-6; d_gene: TRBD2; j_gene: TRBJ2-1; abundance: .; CDR3nt: TGTGCCAGCAGCCCCACGGGACTAGGCGGGCAGTTCTTC; CDR3aa: CASSPTGLGGQFF
v_gene: TRBV6-6; d_gene: .; j_gene: TRBJ1-1; abundance: .; CDR3nt: TGTGCCAGCAGTTACCAATCCCAGGGGTCACACACTGAAGCTTTCTTT; CDR3aa: CASSYQSQGSHTEAFF
v_gene: TRBV19; d_gene: TRBD1; j_gene: TRBJ1-5; abundance: .; CDR3nt: TGTGCCAGTAGTAGGGGACAATGGACAGGGGGCTTTCAGCCCCAGCATTTT; CDR3aa: CASSRGQWTGGFQPQHF
v_gene: TRBV27; d_gene: TRBD1; j_gene: TRBJ2-6; abundance: .; CDR3nt: TGTGCCAGCAGCAAGGACAGGGGGCAAGCTGGGGCCAACGTCCTGACTTTC; CDR3aa: CASSKDRGQAGANVLTF
v_gene: TRBV30; d_gene: .; j_gene: TRBJ1-3; abundance: .; CDR3nt: TGTGCCTGGAGAAAGGGGGACGGATGGTACACCATATATTTT; CDR3aa: CAWRKGDGWYTIYF
v_gene: TRBV4-1; d_gene: .; j_gene: TRBJ2-7; abundance: .; CDR3nt: TGCGCCAGCAGCCAAGATACTATTGACCGATCCTACGAGCAGTACTTC; CDR3aa: CASSQDTIDRSYEQYF
v_gene: TRBV6-1; d_gene: TRBD1; j_gene: TRBJ1-3; abundance: .; CDR3nt: TGTGCCAGCTGGACAGGGGGCTCTGGAAACACCATATATTTT; CDR3aa: CASWTGGSGNTIYF